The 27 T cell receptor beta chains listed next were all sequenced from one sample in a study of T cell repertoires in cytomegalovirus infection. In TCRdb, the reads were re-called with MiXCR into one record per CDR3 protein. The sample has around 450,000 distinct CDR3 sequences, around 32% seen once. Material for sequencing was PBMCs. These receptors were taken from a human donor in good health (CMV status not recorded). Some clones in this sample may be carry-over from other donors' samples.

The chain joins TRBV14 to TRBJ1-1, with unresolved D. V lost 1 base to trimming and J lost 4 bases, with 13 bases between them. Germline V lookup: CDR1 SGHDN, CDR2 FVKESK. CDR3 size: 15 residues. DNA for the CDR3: TGTGCCAGCAGCCAAGTCAGGCAGGCTTCCACTGAAGCTTTCTTT. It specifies CASSQVRQASTEAFF.

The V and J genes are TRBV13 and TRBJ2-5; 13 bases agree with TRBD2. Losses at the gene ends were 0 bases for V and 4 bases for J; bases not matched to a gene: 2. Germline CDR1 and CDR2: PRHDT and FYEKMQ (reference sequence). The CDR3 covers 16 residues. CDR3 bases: TGTGCCAGCAGCTTAGGAAGACTAGCGGGGGGAGAGACCCAGTACTTC. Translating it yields CASSLGRLAGGETQYF. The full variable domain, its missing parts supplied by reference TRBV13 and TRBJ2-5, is AAGVIQSPRHLIKEKRETATLKCYPIPRHDTVYWYQQGPGQDPQFLISFYEKMQSDKGSIPDRFSAQQFSDYHSELNMSSLELGDSALYFCASSLGRLAGGETQYFGPGTRLLVL.

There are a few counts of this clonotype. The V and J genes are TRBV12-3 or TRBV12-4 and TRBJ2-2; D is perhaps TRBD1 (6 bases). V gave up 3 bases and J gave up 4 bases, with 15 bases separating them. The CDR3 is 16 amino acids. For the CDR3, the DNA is TGTGCCAGCAGTTTCGCCAGGGGTCCACCCACCGGGGAGCTGTTTTTT. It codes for CASSFARGPPTGELFF.

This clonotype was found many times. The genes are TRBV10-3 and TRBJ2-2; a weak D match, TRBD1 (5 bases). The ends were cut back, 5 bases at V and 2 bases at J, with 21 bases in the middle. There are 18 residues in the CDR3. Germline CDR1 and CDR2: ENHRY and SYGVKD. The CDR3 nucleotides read TGTGCCATCAGTCTGATCCCCTTGGGGCAGAGAAACACCGGGGAGCTGTTTTTT. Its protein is CAISLIPLGQRNTGELFF.

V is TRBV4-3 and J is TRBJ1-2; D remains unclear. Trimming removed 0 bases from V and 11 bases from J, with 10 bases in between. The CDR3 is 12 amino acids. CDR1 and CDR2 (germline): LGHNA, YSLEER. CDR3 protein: CASSQDHQQYTF. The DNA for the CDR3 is TGCGCCAGCAGCCAAGACCATCAGCAGTACACCTTC.

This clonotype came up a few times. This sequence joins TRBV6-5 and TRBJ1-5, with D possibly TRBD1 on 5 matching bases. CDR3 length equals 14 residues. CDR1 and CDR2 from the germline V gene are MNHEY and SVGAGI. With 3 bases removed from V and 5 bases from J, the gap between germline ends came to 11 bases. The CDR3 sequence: CASSYSGTDQPQHF. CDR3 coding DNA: TGTGCCAGCAGTTATTCAGGGACGGATCAGCCCCAGCATTTT.

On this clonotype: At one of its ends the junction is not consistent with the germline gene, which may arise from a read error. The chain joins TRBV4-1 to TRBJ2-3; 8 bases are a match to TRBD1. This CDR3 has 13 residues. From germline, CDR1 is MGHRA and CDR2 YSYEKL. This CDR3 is CASSLTTGDTKYF. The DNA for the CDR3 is TGTGCCAGCAGCCTAACGACAGGGGATACGAAGTATTTT.

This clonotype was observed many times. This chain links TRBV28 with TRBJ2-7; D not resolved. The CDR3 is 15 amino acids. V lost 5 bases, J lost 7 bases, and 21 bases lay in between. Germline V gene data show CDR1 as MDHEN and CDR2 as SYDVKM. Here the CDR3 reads CASSPRPTRLGEQYF. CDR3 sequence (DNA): TGTGCCAGCAGTCCACGGCCCACACGTCTAGGGGAGCAGTACTTC.

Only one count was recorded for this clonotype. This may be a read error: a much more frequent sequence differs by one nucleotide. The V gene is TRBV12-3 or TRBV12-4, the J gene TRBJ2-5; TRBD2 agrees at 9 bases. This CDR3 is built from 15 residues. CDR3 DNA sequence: TGTGCCAGCAGGCCCCTAGCGGGGAGTCAAGAGACCCATTACTTC. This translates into CASRPLAGSQETHYF.

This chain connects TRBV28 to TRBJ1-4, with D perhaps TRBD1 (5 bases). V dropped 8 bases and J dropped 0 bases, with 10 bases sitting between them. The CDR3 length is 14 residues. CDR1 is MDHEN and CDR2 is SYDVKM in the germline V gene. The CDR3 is CASARQSTNEKLFF. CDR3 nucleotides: TGTGCCAGCGCCAGACAGTCAACTAATGAAAAACTGTTTTTT.

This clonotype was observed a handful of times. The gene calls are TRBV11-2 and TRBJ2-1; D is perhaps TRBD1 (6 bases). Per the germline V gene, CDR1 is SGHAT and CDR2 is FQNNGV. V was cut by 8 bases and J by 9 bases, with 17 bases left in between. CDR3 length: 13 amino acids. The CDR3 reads CASATGTGIEQFF. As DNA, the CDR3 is TGTGCCAGCGCTACAGGGACGGGGATTGAGCAGTTCTTC.

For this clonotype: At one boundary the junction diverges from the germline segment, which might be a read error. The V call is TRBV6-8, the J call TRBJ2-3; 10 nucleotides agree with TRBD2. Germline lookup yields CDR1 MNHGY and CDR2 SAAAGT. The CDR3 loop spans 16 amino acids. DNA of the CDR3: TGTGCCTGCAGTTACCTCAGCGGGGGGGCGGGAGATACGCAGTATTTT. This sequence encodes CACSYLSGGAGDTQYF.

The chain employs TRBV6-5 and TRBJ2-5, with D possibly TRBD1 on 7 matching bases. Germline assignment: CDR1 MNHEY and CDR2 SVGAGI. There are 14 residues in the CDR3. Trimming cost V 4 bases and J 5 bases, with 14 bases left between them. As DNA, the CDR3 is TGTGCCAGCAGTTCCAGGGGGGAGACGGAGACCCAGTACTTC. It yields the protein CASSSRGETETQYF.

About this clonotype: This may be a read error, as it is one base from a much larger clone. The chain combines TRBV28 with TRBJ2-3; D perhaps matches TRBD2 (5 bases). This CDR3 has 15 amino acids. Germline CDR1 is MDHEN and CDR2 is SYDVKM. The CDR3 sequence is CASSPWGASTETQYF. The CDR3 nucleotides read TGTGCCAGCAGTCCTTGGGGAGCTAGCACAGAGACGCAGTATTTT. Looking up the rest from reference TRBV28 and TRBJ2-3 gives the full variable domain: DVKVTQSSRYLVKRTGEKVFLECVQDMDHENMFWYRQDPGLGLRLIYFSYDVKMKEKGDIPEGYSVSREKKERFSLILESASTNQTSMYLCASSPWGASTETQYFGPGTRLTVL.

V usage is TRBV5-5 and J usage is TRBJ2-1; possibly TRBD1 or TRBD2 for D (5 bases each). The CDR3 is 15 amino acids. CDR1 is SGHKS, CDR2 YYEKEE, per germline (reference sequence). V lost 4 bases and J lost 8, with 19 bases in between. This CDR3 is CASSLGPKGTHEQFF. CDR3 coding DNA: TGTGCCAGCAGCCTGGGACCCAAAGGAACCCATGAGCAGTTCTTC.

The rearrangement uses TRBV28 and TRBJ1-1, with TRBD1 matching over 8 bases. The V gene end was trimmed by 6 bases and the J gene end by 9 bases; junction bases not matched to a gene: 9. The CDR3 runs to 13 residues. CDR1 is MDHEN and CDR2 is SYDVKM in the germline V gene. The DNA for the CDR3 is TGTGCCAGCAGAGATTCGGACAGGGTTAAAGCTTTCTTT. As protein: CASRDSDRVKAFF. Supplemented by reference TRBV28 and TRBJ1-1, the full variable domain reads DVKVTQSSRYLVKRTGEKVFLECVQDMDHENMFWYRQDPGLGLRLIYFSYDVKMKEKGDIPEGYSVSREKKERFSLILESASTNQTSMYLCASRDSDRVKAFFGQGTRLTVV.

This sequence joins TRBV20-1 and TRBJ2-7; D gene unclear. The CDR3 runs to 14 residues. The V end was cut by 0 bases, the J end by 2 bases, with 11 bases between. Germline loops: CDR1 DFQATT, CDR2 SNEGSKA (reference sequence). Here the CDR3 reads CSARDRVRAYEQYF. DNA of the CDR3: TGCAGTGCTAGAGATCGAGTAAGAGCCTACGAGCAGTACTTC.

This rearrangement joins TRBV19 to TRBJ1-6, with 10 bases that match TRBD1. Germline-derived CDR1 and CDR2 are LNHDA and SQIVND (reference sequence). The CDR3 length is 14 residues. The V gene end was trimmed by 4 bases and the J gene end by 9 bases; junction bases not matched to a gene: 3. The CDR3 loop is CASSTGQGFSPLHF. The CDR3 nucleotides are TGTGCCAGTAGTACGGGACAGGGGTTTTCACCCCTCCACTTT.

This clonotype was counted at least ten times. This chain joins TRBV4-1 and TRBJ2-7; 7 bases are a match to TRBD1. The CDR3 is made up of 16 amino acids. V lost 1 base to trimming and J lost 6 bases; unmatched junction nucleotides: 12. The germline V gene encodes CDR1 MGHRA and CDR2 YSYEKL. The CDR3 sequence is CASSQGTGPPMAEQYF. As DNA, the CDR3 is TGCGCCAGCAGCCAAGGGACAGGCCCCCCAATGGCCGAGCAGTACTTC.

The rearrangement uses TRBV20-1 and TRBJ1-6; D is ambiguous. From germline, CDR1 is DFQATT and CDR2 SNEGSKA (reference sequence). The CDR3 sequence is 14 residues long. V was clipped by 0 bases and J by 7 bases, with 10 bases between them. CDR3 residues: CSARDSAQNSPLHF. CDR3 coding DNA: TGCAGTGCTAGAGATTCTGCCCAGAATTCACCCCTCCACTTT.

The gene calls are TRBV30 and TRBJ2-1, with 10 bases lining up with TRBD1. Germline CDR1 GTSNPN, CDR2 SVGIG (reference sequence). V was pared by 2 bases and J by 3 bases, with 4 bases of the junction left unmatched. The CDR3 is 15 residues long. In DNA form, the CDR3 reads TGTGCCTGGAGTCTCGGACAGGGGGGCTACAATGAGCAGTTCTTC. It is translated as CAWSLGQGGYNEQFF.

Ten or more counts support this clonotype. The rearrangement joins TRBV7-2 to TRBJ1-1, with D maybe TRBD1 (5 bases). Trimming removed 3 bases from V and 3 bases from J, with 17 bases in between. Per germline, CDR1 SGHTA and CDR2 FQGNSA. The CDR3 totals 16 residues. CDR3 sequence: CASSLGGFDRDTEAFF. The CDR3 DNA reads TGTGCCAGCAGCTTGGGGGGTTTTGATAGGGACACTGAAGCTTTCTTT.

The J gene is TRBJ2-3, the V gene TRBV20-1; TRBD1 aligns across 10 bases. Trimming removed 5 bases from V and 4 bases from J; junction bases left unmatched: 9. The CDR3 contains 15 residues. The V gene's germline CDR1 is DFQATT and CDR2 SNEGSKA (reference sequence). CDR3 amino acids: CSAPTGQGFADTQYF. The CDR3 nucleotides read TGCAGTGCTCCAACGGGACAGGGGTTCGCAGATACGCAGTATTTT.

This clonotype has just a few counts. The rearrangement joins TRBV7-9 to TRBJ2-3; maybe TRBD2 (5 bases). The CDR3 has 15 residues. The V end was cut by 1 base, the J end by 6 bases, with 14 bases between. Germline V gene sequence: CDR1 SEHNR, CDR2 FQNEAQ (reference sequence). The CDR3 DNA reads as TGTGCCAGCAGCTTAGGGTTGAGGGAAGTCGATACGCAGTATTTT. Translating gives CASSLGLREVDTQYF.

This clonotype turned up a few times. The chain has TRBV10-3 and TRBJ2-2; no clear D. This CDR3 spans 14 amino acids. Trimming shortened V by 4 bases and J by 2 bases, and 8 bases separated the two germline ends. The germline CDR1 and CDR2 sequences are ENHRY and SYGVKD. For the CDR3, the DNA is TGTGCCATCAGTGGTGGGTCAAACACCGGGGAGCTGTTTTTT. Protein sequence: CAISGGSNTGELFF.

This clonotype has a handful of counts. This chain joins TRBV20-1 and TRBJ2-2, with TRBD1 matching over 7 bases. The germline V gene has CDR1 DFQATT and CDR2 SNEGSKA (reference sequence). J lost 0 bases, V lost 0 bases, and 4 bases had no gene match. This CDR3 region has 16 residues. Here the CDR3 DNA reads TGCAGTGCTAGAGATGTGGGACAGTCGAACACCGGGGAGCTGTTTTTT. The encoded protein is CSARDVGQSNTGELFF.

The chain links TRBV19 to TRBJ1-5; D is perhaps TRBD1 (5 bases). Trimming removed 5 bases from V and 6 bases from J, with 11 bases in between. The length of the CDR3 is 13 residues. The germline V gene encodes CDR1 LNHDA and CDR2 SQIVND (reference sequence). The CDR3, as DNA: TGTGCCAGTAGTTTGTCAGGGTTTCAGCCCCAGCATTTT. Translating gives CASSLSGFQPQHF.